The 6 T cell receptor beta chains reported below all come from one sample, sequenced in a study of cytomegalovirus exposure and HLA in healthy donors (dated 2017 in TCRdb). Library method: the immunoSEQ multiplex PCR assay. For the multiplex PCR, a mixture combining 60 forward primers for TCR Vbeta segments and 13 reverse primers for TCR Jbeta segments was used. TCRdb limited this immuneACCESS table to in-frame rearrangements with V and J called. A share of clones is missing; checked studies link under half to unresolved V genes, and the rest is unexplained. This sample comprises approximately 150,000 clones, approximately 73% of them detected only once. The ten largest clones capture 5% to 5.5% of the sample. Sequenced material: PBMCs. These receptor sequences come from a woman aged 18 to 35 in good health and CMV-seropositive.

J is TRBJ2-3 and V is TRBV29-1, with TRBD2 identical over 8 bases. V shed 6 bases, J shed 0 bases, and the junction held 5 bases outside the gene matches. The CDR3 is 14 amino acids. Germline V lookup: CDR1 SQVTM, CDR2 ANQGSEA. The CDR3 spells CSVSSGGSTDTQYF. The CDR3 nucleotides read TGCAGCGTCTCCAGCGGGGGTAGCACAGATACGCAGTATTTT.

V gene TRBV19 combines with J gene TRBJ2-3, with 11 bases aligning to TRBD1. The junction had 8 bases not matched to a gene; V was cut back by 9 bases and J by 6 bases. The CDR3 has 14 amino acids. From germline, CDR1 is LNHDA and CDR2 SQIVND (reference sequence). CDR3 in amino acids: CASRDRGKADTQYF. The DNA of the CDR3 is TGTGCCAGCCGGGACAGGGGGAAAGCGGATACGCAGTATTTT.

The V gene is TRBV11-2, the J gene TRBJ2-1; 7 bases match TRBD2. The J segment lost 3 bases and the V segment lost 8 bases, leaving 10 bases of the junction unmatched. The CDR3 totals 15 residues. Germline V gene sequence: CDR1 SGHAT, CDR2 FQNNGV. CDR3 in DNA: TGTGCCAGCGGTTTCCTAGCGGAAATCTACAATGAGCAGTTCTTC. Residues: CASGFLAEIYNEQFF.

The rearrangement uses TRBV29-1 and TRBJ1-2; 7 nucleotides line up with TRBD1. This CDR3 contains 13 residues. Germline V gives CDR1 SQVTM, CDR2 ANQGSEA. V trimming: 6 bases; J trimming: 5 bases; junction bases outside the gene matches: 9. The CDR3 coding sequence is TGCAGCGTAGAACGGGACAGAAAGTATGGCTACACCTTC. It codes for CSVERDRKYGYTF.

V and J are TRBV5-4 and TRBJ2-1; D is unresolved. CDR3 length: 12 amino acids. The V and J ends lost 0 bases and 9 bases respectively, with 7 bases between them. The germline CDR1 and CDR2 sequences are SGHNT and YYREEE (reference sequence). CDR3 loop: CASSLGAFEQFF. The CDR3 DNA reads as TGTGCCAGCAGCTTGGGAGCCTTTGAGCAGTTCTTC.

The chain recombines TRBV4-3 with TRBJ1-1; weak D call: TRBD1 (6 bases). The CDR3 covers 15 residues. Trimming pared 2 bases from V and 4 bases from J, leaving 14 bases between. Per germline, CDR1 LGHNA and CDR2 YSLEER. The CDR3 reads CASSQNRVLGTEAFF. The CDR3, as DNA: TGCGCCAGCAGCCAAAACAGGGTTTTGGGCACTGAAGCTTTCTTT.